This T cell receptor beta chain was recorded in a study of blood T cells in healthy people across ages. Study results and limitations: A greater number of naive CD4+ cells and higher diversity distinguished long-lived donors from aged donors.

On this clonotype: Its antigen is not known.

The donors, healthy Caucasians from Russia, were aged roughly 6 to 100. Each sample gave at least 6.5 million isolated PBMCs. The germline gives CDR1 DFQATT, CDR2 SNEGSKA (reference sequence). The length of the CDR3 is 12 residues. The authors ran a second PCR of 7 to 11 cycles using a sample-barcoded 5' primer and a J-beta primer mix. Samples each returned at least 2.5 million CDR3-containing paired-end reads. TCRdb reprocessed the 5' RACE reads via MiXCR and lists one record per CDR3 protein. The repertoire includes 550,000 to 600,000 distinct CDR3 sequences, roughly 48% of them detected once, and 20% to 25% sits in the top ten.

This sequence joins TRBV20-1 and TRBJ1-2; 9 nucleotides match TRBD1. This clonotype was obtained from an elderly man in good health. Sequences were obtained from blood. The DNA for the CDR3 is TGCAGGGCCACAGGGGGCAACTATGGCTACACCTTC. Its translation is CRATGGNYGYTF.